Listed here are 14 T cell receptor beta chains from one sample, sequenced in a study of siplizumab effects on memory and regulatory T cells. Libraries were prepared by immunoSEQ multiplex PCR; TCRdb keeps only in-frame clonotypes and omits some of them. The table lists around 97,000 clones, just under 95% of them singletons, with about 1.2% in the top ten. Sequenced: non-Treg CD4+ T cells sorted from blood. The receptors originated from a human donor in good health.

The DNA for the CDR3 is TGCGCCAGCAGCCAAGCAGTACCCAGCTCCTACAATGAGCAGTTCTTC. Translation: CASSQAVPSSYNEQFF. The rearrangement joins TRBV4-1 to TRBJ2-1, with unresolved D. In germline, CDR1 is MGHRA, CDR2 YSYEKL. The CDR3 length is 16 residues. The V gene lost 1 base and the J gene lost 0 bases, with 10 bases spanning the gap.

The chain has TRBV5-6 and TRBJ1-2; D possibly corresponds to TRBD1 (5 bases). This CDR3 has 15 residues. With 5 bases removed from V and 4 bases from J, the gap between germline ends came to 18 bases. Germline lookup yields CDR1 SGHDT and CDR2 YYEEEE. The CDR3 nucleotides read TGTGCCAGCAGTCGAAGCCCAACAGGACTCTATGGCTACACCTTC. Translated: CASSRSPTGLYGYTF.

The CDR3 sequence is CSVSPGGFLGEQYF. CDR3 coding DNA: TGCAGCGTTTCGCCAGGGGGTTTCCTTGGCGAGCAGTACTTC. The chain joins TRBV29-1 to TRBJ2-7; 7 bases match TRBD1. The CDR3 extends over 14 amino acids. CDR1 is SQVTM, CDR2 ANQGSEA, per germline. Trimming took 5 bases from V and 6 from J; bases not matched to a gene: 13.

The J gene is TRBJ2-1, the V gene TRBV5-1; weak D call: TRBD2 (5 bases). Trimming removed 3 bases from V and 7 bases from J, with 14 bases in between. CDR1 SGHRS and CDR2 YFSETQ come from the germline V gene. The CDR3 has 14 amino acids. The CDR3 protein is CASSSGRERNEQFF. The CDR3 coding sequence is TGCGCCAGCAGCTCCGGTCGCGAGCGGAATGAGCAGTTCTTC.

The chain uses TRBV7-2 and TRBJ2-7, with TRBD2 identical over 7 bases. Looked up from germline, CDR1 is SGHTA and CDR2 is FQGNSA. After removal of 6 bases from V and 5 bases from J, the junction contained 13 bases not matched to a gene. The CDR3 contains 15 residues. This CDR3 is CASSSGRLASHEQYF. Here the CDR3 DNA reads TGTGCCAGCAGTAGTGGGAGACTAGCATCCCACGAGCAGTACTTC.

The count of this clone is one. The chain recombines TRBV28 with TRBJ2-7, with D hard to call. The V end lost 3 bases, the J end lost 0 bases, and 12 bases lay between the germline ends. Germline values: CDR1 MDHEN, CDR2 SYDVKM. This CDR3 has 15 residues. CDR3 in amino acids: CASSLGWGSSYEQYF. The CDR3 coding sequence is TGTGCCAGCAGTTTGGGGTGGGGTAGCTCCTACGAGCAGTACTTC.

The chain employs TRBV14 and TRBJ2-5; TRBD1 matches 9 bases. Germline V gene data show CDR1 as SGHDN and CDR2 as FVKESK. The CDR3 is 16 amino acids. The J segment lost 5 bases and the V segment lost 4 bases, leaving 11 bases of the junction unmatched. The CDR3: CASSPTTGGRAETQYF. The CDR3 region has the DNA TGTGCCAGCAGCCCAACGACAGGGGGAAGGGCGGAGACCCAGTACTTC.

V and J are TRBV30 and TRBJ2-2; D unresolved. Trimming removed 0 bases from V and 7 bases from J, with 6 bases in between. The germline gives CDR1 GTSNPN, CDR2 SVGIG (reference sequence). The CDR3 sequence is 12 residues long. CDR3 sequence reads: CAWSVTGGELFF. The CDR3 DNA follows: TGTGCCTGGAGTGTTACCGGCGGGGAGCTGTTTTTT.

V usage is TRBV14 and J usage is TRBJ1-1; possible D gene TRBD1, 5 bases. V was clipped by 4 bases and J by 7 bases, with 13 bases between them. The germline gives CDR1 SGHDN, CDR2 FVKESK. The CDR3 sequence is 13 residues long. CDR3 bases: TGTGCCAGCAGCCCCGGGGACGCACGTGAAGCTTTCTTT. It codes for CASSPGDAREAFF.

V is TRBV28 and J is TRBJ1-4; TRBD1 matches 9 bases. CDR1 MDHEN and CDR2 SYDVKM come from the germline V gene. The CDR3 sequence is 14 residues long. The J segment lost 8 bases and the V segment lost 6 bases, leaving 7 bases of the junction unmatched. CDR3 coding DNA: TGTGCCAGCAGAAATAGACAGGGGGGGGAAAAACTGTTTTTT. Translated, it gives CASRNRQGGEKLFF.

The CDR3 nucleotides read TGTGCCAGCTCATCCAGACAGGGAGATGAAGCTTTCTTT. Translating it yields CASSSRQGDEAFF. V gene TRBV18 combines with J gene TRBJ1-1, with 7 positions matching TRBD1. Germline CDR1 and CDR2: KGHSH and LQKENI. The CDR3 sequence is 13 residues long. V dropped 5 bases and J dropped 7; count of bases not matched to a gene: 7. Using reference TRBV18 and TRBJ1-1 for the parts outside the CDR3, the full variable domain is NAGVMQNPRHLVRRRGQEARLRCSPMKGHSHVYWYRQLPEEGLKFMVYLQKENIIDESGMPKERFSAEFPKEGPSILRIQQVVRGDSAAYFCASSSRQGDEAFFGQGTRLTVV.

The rearrangement joins TRBV7-4 to TRBJ1-5, with unresolved D. Trimming shortened V by 3 bases and J by 5 bases, and 8 bases separated the two germline ends. Per germline, CDR1 SGHVT and CDR2 SQSDAQ. The CDR3 length is 13 residues. The CDR3 region has the DNA TGTGCCAGCAGCTTCCCTTTCCATCAGCCCCAGCATTTT. Protein sequence: CASSFPFHQPQHF.

The V and J genes are TRBV19 and TRBJ2-5; 8 bases match TRBD1. V lost 6 bases to trimming and J lost 7 bases; unmatched junction nucleotides: 10. This CDR3 is 14 amino acids long. Per germline, CDR1 LNHDA and CDR2 SQIVND (reference sequence). CDR3 protein: CASRPPGQGLTQYF. The CDR3 DNA reads as TGTGCCAGTAGGCCCCCCGGACAGGGTTTGACCCAGTACTTC.

The rearrangement links TRBV2 to TRBJ1-5, with no clear D. V was pared by 0 bases and J by 1 base, with 16 bases between. The CDR3 covers 18 residues. Germline lookup yields CDR1 SNHLY and CDR2 FYNNEI. Written as DNA, the CDR3 is TGTGCCAGCAGTGAAGCGCGGGTGGGCAGATTGAGCAATCAGCCCCAGCATTTT. Translation gives CASSEARVGRLSNQPQHF.